The next 30 T cell receptor beta chains were all read from a single sample in a study of high-grade serous ovarian cancer treatment subgroups. The tumor samples were collected prior to definitive surgery or chemotherapy. Sequencing was performed with immunoSEQ multiplex PCR; in TCRdb, only in-frame clones are kept and a portion is missing. This table holds over 4,500 clones, around 80% found once. The sample taken for sequencing was tumor tissue. All receptors come from a human donor with high-grade serous ovarian cancer.

The table lists this clone with a few counts. The chain couples TRBV7-9 to TRBJ1-4; D may be TRBD1 (6 bases). The germline V gene has CDR1 SEHNR and CDR2 FQNEAQ (reference sequence). This CDR3 comprises 15 residues. The V and J ends lost 2 bases and 8 bases respectively, with 15 bases between them. CDR3 residues: CASSLLQGRSEKLFF. In DNA, the CDR3 is TGTGCCAGCAGCTTATTGCAGGGGCGTTCGGAAAAACTGTTTTTT.

The CDR3, as DNA: TGTGCCAGCAGCGTGTACGTAGCGGGGATTACAGATACGCAGTATTTT. Protein sequence: CASSVYVAGITDTQYF. V is TRBV5-4 and J is TRBJ2-3; 8 bases line up with TRBD2. V dropped 4 bases and J dropped 3; count of bases not matched to a gene: 10. There are 16 residues in the CDR3. Germline lookup yields CDR1 SGHNT and CDR2 YYREEE (reference sequence).

J is TRBJ2-1 and V is TRBV29-1, with D hard to call. Trimming took off 3 bases at V and 0 bases at J, with 3 bases between the two ends. Germline V gives CDR1 SQVTM, CDR2 ANQGSEA. This CDR3 spans 12 amino acids. CDR3 region: CSVDNSYNEQFF. The CDR3 coding sequence is TGCAGCGTTGACAACTCCTACAATGAGCAGTTCTTC.

The chain is built from TRBV4-1 and TRBJ1-4; possibly TRBD1 for D (5 bases). Germline CDR1 is MGHRA and CDR2 is YSYEKL. The CDR3 has 16 amino acids. Trimming pared 3 bases from V and 5 bases from J, leaving 16 bases between. The CDR3: CASSHPQARGNEKLFF. The CDR3 DNA reads as TGCGCCAGCAGCCATCCCCAAGCAAGGGGCAATGAAAAACTGTTTTTT.

The chain links TRBV7-3 to TRBJ2-3; D is unclear. This CDR3 comprises 14 residues. Looked up from germline, CDR1 is SGHTA and CDR2 is FQGTGA. V gave up 2 bases and J gave up 0 bases, with 6 bases separating them. This chain's CDR3 is CASSLWGSTDTQYF. The CDR3 region has the DNA TGTGCCAGCAGCTTATGGGGAAGCACAGATACGCAGTATTTT.

The chain employs TRBV19 and TRBJ2-1, with 8 bases that match TRBD2. The CDR3 is 14 amino acids. With 4 bases clipped from V and 6 bases from J, the junction kept 5 bases outside the gene matches. Germline CDR1 is LNHDA and CDR2 is SQIVND (reference sequence). The CDR3 sequence: CASSKIGGANEQFF. In DNA form, the CDR3 reads TGTGCCAGTAGTAAAATCGGGGGGGCCAATGAGCAGTTCTTC.

The rearrangement uses TRBV18 and TRBJ1-4; D perhaps matches TRBD1 (5 bases). V gave up 4 bases and J gave up 4 bases, with 13 bases separating them. The CDR3 contains 15 residues. In germline, CDR1 is KGHSH, CDR2 LQKENI. CDR3 protein: CASSQNRDGNEKLFF. The CDR3 nucleotides are TGTGCCAGCTCACAAAACCGGGACGGTAATGAAAAACTGTTTTTT.

This clone turned up a few times. CDR3 region: CASSLIAGELFF. CDR3 sequence (DNA): TGTGCCAGCAGTTTGATAGCCGGGGAGCTGTTTTTT. The V and J genes are TRBV27 and TRBJ2-2; no clear D gene. Deletions cut 3 bases from V and 6 bases from J, with 5 bases between. Germline V gene lookup returns CDR1 MNHEY and CDR2 SMNVEV (reference sequence). This CDR3 has 12 residues.

This chain links TRBV18 with TRBJ2-7; TRBD2 might be the D (6 bases). In germline, CDR1 is KGHSH, CDR2 LQKENI. This CDR3 comprises 13 residues. Trimming stripped 3 bases from V and 6 bases from J, with 12 bases between. The DNA for the CDR3 is TGTGCCAGCTCACCGGAGGGTCTCGGCGAGCAGTACTTC. Protein product: CASSPEGLGEQYF.

This clone has a handful of counts. The chain has TRBV20-1 and TRBJ1-1; 9 bases map to TRBD1. From germline, CDR1 is DFQATT and CDR2 SNEGSKA (reference sequence). Trimming removed 5 bases from V and 11 bases from J; junction bases left unmatched: 6. CDR3 length equals 11 residues. The CDR3 sequence: CSALGQGRAFF. DNA for the CDR3: TGCAGTGCTCTGGGACAGGGTCGGGCTTTCTTT.

V is TRBV7-2 and J is TRBJ2-7; D is perhaps TRBD2 (6 bases). Deletions cut 1 base from V and 7 bases from J, with 14 bases between. The CDR3 runs to 14 residues. In germline, CDR1 is SGHTA, CDR2 FQGNSA. CDR3 in amino acids: CASSLGSGGTEQYF. CDR3 nucleotides: TGTGCCAGCAGCTTAGGTTCAGGAGGGACGGAGCAGTACTTC.

CDR3 in amino acids: CASSPRQGDSPLHF. DNA for the CDR3: TGTGCCAGCAGCCCACGACAGGGAGATTCACCCCTCCACTTT. This chain links TRBV14 with TRBJ1-6, with 7 bases identical to TRBD1. CDR1 and CDR2 from the germline V gene are SGHDN and FVKESK. J lost 8 bases, V lost 4 bases, and 5 bases had no gene match. The CDR3 is 14 residues long.

This clone occurred once. The V call is TRBV7-6, the J call TRBJ1-1; 7 bases line up with TRBD1. CDR3 length equals 14 residues. CDR1 and CDR2 (germline): SGHVS, FNYEAQ. After removal of 3 bases from V and 6 bases from J, the junction contained 7 bases not matched to a gene. The CDR3 loop is CASSLSNRGAEAFF. Written as DNA, the CDR3 is TGTGCCAGCAGCTTGAGTAACAGGGGTGCTGAAGCTTTCTTT. The full variable domain, in which reference TRBV7-6 and TRBJ1-1 provide the parts outside the CDR3, is GAGVSQSPRYKVTKRGQDVALRCDPISGHVSLYWYRQALGQGPEFLTYFNYEAQQDKSGLPNDRFSAERPEGSISTLTIQRTEQRDSAMYRCASSLSNRGAEAFFGQGTRLTVV.

The chain combines TRBV15 with TRBJ2-1, with a possible D match to TRBD1 (5 bases). V gave up 1 base and J gave up 8 bases, with 18 bases separating them. CDR1 LNHNV and CDR2 YYDKDF come from the germline V gene (reference sequence). CDR3 size: 16 residues. The CDR3 DNA is TGTGCCACCAGCAGAGGTATCGGACATGGATACGATGAGCAGTTCTTC. Translated: CATSRGIGHGYDEQFF.

The V and J genes are TRBV25-1 and TRBJ1-2; D call uncertain. The germline CDR1 and CDR2 sequences are MGHDK and SYGVNS. V lost 4 bases to trimming and J lost 4 bases, with 4 bases between them. The CDR3 totals 11 residues. This CDR3 is CASSVGYGYTF. The CDR3 DNA reads as TGTGCCAGCAGTGTGGGCTATGGCTACACCTTC.

This clone was seen a handful of times. The J gene is TRBJ1-2, the V gene TRBV10-3, with 8 bases identical to TRBD1. This CDR3 has 14 amino acids. With V trimmed by 6 bases and J by 4 bases, 7 bases remained unmatched. Germline loops: CDR1 ENHRY, CDR2 SYGVKD. The CDR3 loop reads CAIRKQGELYGYTF. The CDR3 nucleotides read TGTGCCATCAGGAAACAGGGGGAACTCTATGGCTACACCTTC.

V and J are TRBV2 and TRBJ2-6, with D possibly being TRBD2 (5 bases). The CDR3 is 17 amino acids. V lost 7 bases, J lost 0 bases, and 16 bases lay in between. Germline V CDR1 and CDR2: SNHLY, FYNNEI. The CDR3, as DNA: TGTGCCAGCAATGAGATGGGGAGTCTCTCTGGGGCCAACGTCCTGACTTTC. The encoded protein is CASNEMGSLSGANVLTF.

This clone showed up just once. V is TRBV2 and J is TRBJ1-4; D remains ambiguous. With 4 bases removed from V and 4 bases from J, the gap between germline ends came to 13 bases. Germline V gene sequence: CDR1 SNHLY, CDR2 FYNNEI. The CDR3 runs to 15 residues. The CDR3 here is CASSVSPGYNEKLFF. The CDR3 DNA reads as TGTGCCAGCAGTGTTAGTCCGGGGTATAATGAAAAACTGTTTTTT. The full variable domain, rest sourced from reference TRBV2 and TRBJ1-4, is EPEVTQTPSHQVTQMGQEVILRCVPISNHLYFYWYRQILGQKVEFLVSFYNNEISEKSEIFDDQFSVERPDGSNFTLKIRSTKLEDSAMYFCASSVSPGYNEKLFFGSGTQLSVL.

This clone is large by share. The chain combines TRBV30 with TRBJ1-1, with D unclear. CDR1 and CDR2 from the germline V gene are GTSNPN and SVGIG (reference sequence). Trimming removed 2 bases at V and 1 base at J, with 5 bases between. The CDR3 is 12 amino acids. CDR3: CAWSFSNTEAFF. For the CDR3, the DNA is TGTGCCTGGAGTTTCTCGAACACTGAAGCTTTCTTT.

The J gene is TRBJ1-1, the V gene TRBV7-7, with 7 bases matching TRBD1. V lost 5 bases, J lost 4 bases, and 4 bases stayed unmatched. The CDR3 length is 13 residues. In germline, CDR1 is SSHAT, CDR2 FNYEAQ (reference sequence). CDR3 loop: CASSPGGGTEAFF. In DNA, the CDR3 is TGTGCCAGCAGCCCAGGGGGAGGCACTGAAGCTTTCTTT.

V gene TRBV11-3 combines with J gene TRBJ2-1; 7 bases align to TRBD2. Germline values: CDR1 SGHNT, CDR2 YENEEA. The CDR3 spans 15 residues. The V and J ends lost 2 bases and 3 bases, in that order; junction bases with no gene match: 4. The DNA of the CDR3 is TGTGCCAGCAGCTTATCCGGGACTAACTACAATGAGCAGTTCTTC. Protein sequence: CASSLSGTNYNEQFF.

Regarding this clone: In the same sample, other DNA sequences code for this CDR3. This rearrangement joins TRBV19 to TRBJ2-3, with D hard to call. V was trimmed by 4 bases and J by 0 bases, leaving 2 bases between them. The CDR3 has 12 residues. CDR1 LNHDA and CDR2 SQIVND come from the germline V gene (reference sequence). This CDR3 is CASSTSTDTQYF. As DNA, the CDR3 is TGTGCCAGTAGTACGAGCACAGATACGCAGTATTTT.

The CDR3 here is CASSVYTAGSPLHF. DNA for the CDR3: TGTGCCAGCAGTGTATATACTGCCGGATCACCCCTCCACTTT. The V and J genes are TRBV2 and TRBJ1-6; no clear D gene. Germline V gene lookup returns CDR1 SNHLY and CDR2 FYNNEI. V shed 4 bases and J shed 10 bases, with 14 bases lying between them. The CDR3 is 14 residues long.

This sequence joins TRBV30 and TRBJ1-2; unclear D gene. The V gene lost 6 bases and the J gene lost 6 bases, with 14 bases spanning the gap. The CDR3 spans 12 residues. CDR1 and CDR2 (germline): GTSNPN, SVGIG (reference sequence). The CDR3 region has the DNA TGTGCCTGTTCACAAGGCGAGAATGGCTACACCTTC. It encodes CACSQGENGYTF.

V is TRBV12-5 and J is TRBJ1-1; weak D call: TRBD1 (6 bases). The CDR3 covers 15 residues. Trimming cost V 5 bases and J 1 base, with 14 bases left between them. Germline-derived CDR1 and CDR2 are LGHNT and FRNRAP. The CDR3 is CASGPYRAQNTEAFF. CDR3 DNA sequence: TGTGCTAGTGGTCCATACAGGGCGCAGAACACTGAAGCTTTCTTT.

This sequence joins TRBV7-8 and TRBJ2-5; 9 bases agree with TRBD2. Per the germline V gene, CDR1 is SGHVS and CDR2 is FQNEAQ. Trimming at V came to 5 bases and at J to 11 bases, leaving 15 bases not matched to a gene. The CDR3 is made up of 15 amino acids. This CDR3 is CASSPLGGGGAAQYF. The CDR3 DNA reads as TGTGCCAGCAGCCCCCTGGGGGGCGGGGGGGCCGCGCAGTACTTC. The full variable domain, with the rest looked up from reference TRBV7-8 and TRBJ2-5, is GAGVSQSPRYKVAKRGQDVALRCDPISGHVSLFWYQQALGQGPEFLTYFQNEAQLDKSGLPSDRFFAERPEGSVSTLKIQRTQQEDSAVYLCASSPLGGGGAAQYFGPGTRLLVL.

In regard to this clone: A junction end diverges from the germline sequence, so it may reflect a read error. V and J are TRBV5-4 and TRBJ1-1; no clear D. The CDR3 length is 14 residues. Per the germline V gene, CDR1 is SGHNT and CDR2 is YYREEE (reference sequence). The CDR3, as DNA: TGCGCCAGCAGCTCTTTTGAAAGGAACACTGAAGCTTTCTTT. Its translation is CASSSFERNTEAFF. Supplemented by reference TRBV5-4 and TRBJ1-1, the full variable domain reads ETGVTQSPTHLIKTRGQQVTLRCSSQSGHNTVSWYQQALGQGPQFIFQYYREEENGRGNFPPRFSGLQFPNYSSELNVNALELDDSALYLCASSSFERNTEAFFGQGTRLTVV.

The chain recombines TRBV30 with TRBJ2-7; 7 positions match TRBD2. J was trimmed by 0 bases and V by 3 bases; bases with no gene match: 2. The CDR3 consists of 13 residues. Germline-derived CDR1 and CDR2 are GTSNPN and SVGIG (reference sequence). CDR3 region: CAWRGGASYEQYF. CDR3 nucleotides: TGTGCCTGGAGGGGAGGGGCCTCCTACGAGCAGTACTTC.

The genes are TRBV7-6 and TRBJ1-2, with D possibly TRBD1 on 5 matching bases. CDR3 size: 13 residues. Trimming pared 5 bases from V and 7 bases from J, leaving 14 bases between. Per the germline V gene, CDR1 is SGHVS and CDR2 is FNYEAQ. Here the CDR3 DNA reads TGTGCCAGCAGCCAAAACGGGGCAAGTGGCTACACCTTC. It yields the protein CASSQNGASGYTF.

This clone was seen a single time. This rearrangement joins TRBV19 to TRBJ2-2, with TRBD2 matching 11 bases. V gave up 7 bases and J gave up 3 bases; unmatched junction bases: 25. Germline lookup yields CDR1 LNHDA and CDR2 SQIVND (reference sequence). The CDR3 has 22 amino acids. The CDR3 loop reads CASKGQEDYSRRLAGYTGELFF. The CDR3 nucleotides read TGTGCCAGTAAAGGCCAAGAAGACTATTCCAGAAGACTAGCGGGGTACACCGGGGAGCTGTTTTTT.